A single sample gave rise to the 27 T cell receptor beta chains below, sequenced in a study of blood T cell repertoires in COVID-19 (dated by TCRdb to 2020 to 2022). To prepare the library, the immunoSEQ multiplex PCR assay was applied. In TCRdb, the immuneACCESS table is reduced to in-frame sequences with V and J assigned. These tables do not hold every clone; where another copy was compared, an unresolved V gene accounts for under half, and the others remain unexplained. This sample is represented by about 160,000 clones; roughly four fifths of them were singletons. The top ten clonotypes cover 11% of the sample. Sequenced input: peripheral blood. These receptors came from a human donor in a cohort sampled during active COVID-19.

V usage is TRBV2 and J usage is TRBJ2-7; possible D gene TRBD2, 6 bases. V was pared by 2 bases and J by 1 base, with 12 bases between. This CDR3 region has 15 residues. Germline-derived CDR1 and CDR2 are SNHLY and FYNNEI. CDR3 sequence: CASSESRDWSYEQYF. CDR3 sequence (DNA): TGTGCCAGCAGTGAATCCCGGGACTGGTCCTACGAGCAGTACTTC. Looking up the rest from reference TRBV2 and TRBJ2-7 gives the full variable domain: EPEVTQTPSHQVTQMGQEVILRCVPISNHLYFYWYRQILGQKVEFLVSFYNNEISEKSEIFDDQFSVERPDGSNFTLKIRSTKLEDSAMYFCASSESRDWSYEQYFGPGTRLTVT.

The chain combines TRBV29-1 with TRBJ2-5; 7 bases fit TRBD1. Germline values: CDR1 SQVTM, CDR2 ANQGSEA. The length of the CDR3 is 16 residues. V was pared by 2 bases and J by 2 bases, with 11 bases of the junction left unmatched. Written as DNA, the CDR3 is TGCAGCGTTGAACCACACATCATCAGGGGGCAAGAGACCCAGTACTTC. Its translation: CSVEPHIIRGQETQYF.

The genes are TRBV29-1 and TRBJ2-7, with 7 nucleotides matching TRBD1. V gave up 3 bases and J gave up 2 bases; unmatched junction bases: 4. The V gene's germline CDR1 is SQVTM and CDR2 ANQGSEA. CDR3 length equals 13 residues. CDR3 residues: CSVETGKAYEQYF. The CDR3 bases are TGCAGCGTTGAGACAGGGAAGGCCTACGAGCAGTACTTC.

This rearrangement joins TRBV10-1 to TRBJ2-3; 7 nucleotides match TRBD2. The V gene end was trimmed by 0 bases and the J gene end by 3 bases; junction bases not matched to a gene: 6. This CDR3 spans 16 amino acids. Germline CDR1 WNHNN, CDR2 SYGVQD (reference sequence). CDR3 DNA: TGCGCCAGCAGTGAGTCAAGCGGGGCCGGGACAGATACGCAGTATTTT. This sequence encodes CASSESSGAGTDTQYF.

This rearrangement joins TRBV6-2 or TRBV6-3 to TRBJ2-2; 7 positions match TRBD2. Germline CDR1 and CDR2: MNHEY and SVGEGT. The CDR3 runs 16 residues. Unmatched junction bases numbered 11, after V lost 6 bases and J lost 4 bases. In nucleotides, the CDR3 is TGTGCCAGCAGCCCGGGGGAGGGGCCCAGCACCGGGGAGCTGTTTTTT. Amino acid sequence: CASSPGEGPSTGELFF.

The gene calls are TRBV7-2 and TRBJ2-3; D ambiguous. CDR1 SGHTA and CDR2 FQGNSA come from the germline V gene. The germline V and J ends were trimmed by 2 bases and 6 bases, with 9 bases remaining between them. This CDR3 has 13 residues. The CDR3 reads CASSLWSVDTQYF. CDR3 nucleotide sequence: TGTGCCAGCAGCTTATGGAGCGTTGATACGCAGTATTTT.

This chain links TRBV5-6 with TRBJ2-1, with 13 bases aligning to TRBD2. This CDR3 comprises 16 residues. Per the germline V gene, CDR1 is SGHDT and CDR2 is YYEEEE. The junction had 8 bases not matched to a gene; V was cut back by 5 bases and J by 6 bases. The CDR3 reads CASSSDTSGRANEQFF. The CDR3 DNA sequence: TGTGCCAGCAGTTCCGATACTAGCGGGAGGGCCAATGAGCAGTTCTTC.

The gene calls are TRBV2 and TRBJ1-1, with a weak D call TRBD1 (5 bases). With 4 bases removed from V and 10 bases from J, the gap between germline ends came to 19 bases. CDR1 SNHLY and CDR2 FYNNEI come from the germline V gene. CDR3 size: 14 residues. The CDR3 DNA follows: TGTGCCAGCAGTGTGGAATTCTCTGGGCAGGGAGCTTTCTTT. Translated: CASSVEFSGQGAFF.

This CDR3 is CASSLDKEGRHREQFF. The DNA for the CDR3 is TGTGCCAGCAGCTTAGATAAGGAGGGACGCCACAGGGAGCAGTTCTTC. The chain is built from TRBV11-3 and TRBJ2-1; D perhaps matches TRBD2 (6 bases). With 0 bases removed from V and 10 bases from J, the gap between germline ends came to 19 bases. Germline V gene lookup returns CDR1 SGHNT and CDR2 YENEEA. The CDR3 consists of 16 residues.

This clone has a single count. V and J are TRBV9 and TRBJ2-3; D call uncertain. Trimming removed 3 bases from V and 5 bases from J, with 7 bases in between. From germline, CDR1 is SGDLS and CDR2 YYNGEE. This CDR3 is 12 amino acids long. The CDR3 bases are TGTGCCAGCAGCGCACAGCAAGATACGCAGTATTTT. Translation gives CASSAQQDTQYF.

This rearrangement joins TRBV5-5 to TRBJ1-5; D gene ambiguous. In germline, CDR1 is SGHKS, CDR2 YYEKEE (reference sequence). Trimming took 5 bases from V and 1 from J, leaving 16 bases between them. The CDR3 totals 16 residues. CDR3 loop: CASRSRPGMSNQPQHF. CDR3 DNA: TGTGCCAGCAGGTCTCGACCGGGGATGAGCAATCAGCCCCAGCATTTT.

This chain joins TRBV5-4 and TRBJ2-2; 14 positions agree with TRBD2. The CDR3 runs 17 residues. The V segment lost 4 bases and the J segment 5 bases; nucleotides outside the gene matches: 7. CDR1 is SGHNT, CDR2 YYREEE, per germline (reference sequence). The CDR3 sequence is CASSPGLAGVGTGELFF. Written as DNA, the CDR3 is TGTGCCAGCAGCCCGGGACTAGCGGGAGTCGGGACCGGGGAGCTGTTTTTT.

This chain joins TRBV7-8 and TRBJ1-2, with a weak D call TRBD1 (6 bases). V lost 5 bases, J lost 8 bases, and 18 bases lay in between. CDR1 and CDR2 from the germline V gene are SGHVS and FQNEAQ. The CDR3 loop spans 14 amino acids. The DNA of the CDR3 is TGTGCCAGCAGCCCCAGGGGACATTCAGGCGGCTACACCTTC. This translates into CASSPRGHSGGYTF.

CDR3 coding DNA: TGTGCCAGCAGCGTAGCTACGGGGTTGGAGGCTAATGAAAAACTGTTTTTT. It codes for CASSVATGLEANEKLFF. V usage is TRBV9 and J usage is TRBJ1-4, with unresolved D. Trimming left V 0 bases short and J 3 bases short, with 15 bases between. Germline CDR1 reads SGDLS; CDR2 reads YYNGEE. The CDR3 covers 17 residues.

V is TRBV18 and J is TRBJ1-1, with D perhaps TRBD1 (6 bases). The CDR3 loop spans 16 amino acids. The germline V and J ends were trimmed by 3 bases and 1 base, with 15 bases remaining between them. Germline assignment: CDR1 KGHSH and CDR2 LQKENI. CDR3: CASSPPARTANTEAFF. DNA for the CDR3: TGTGCCAGCTCACCCCCGGCCCGGACAGCGAACACTGAAGCTTTCTTT.

The V call is TRBV6-2 or TRBV6-3, the J call TRBJ2-5; 7 bases are a match to TRBD2. Germline V gene data show CDR1 as MNHEY and CDR2 as SVGEGT. With 6 bases clipped from V and 5 bases from J, the junction kept 3 bases outside the gene matches. The CDR3 consists of 12 residues. DNA for the CDR3: TGTGCCAGCAGCGGGACTACCGAGACCCAGTACTTC. Translated, it gives CASSGTTETQYF.

DNA of the CDR3: TGTGCCAGCAGCGTGAGGGCCTACGAGCAGTACTTC. Protein product: CASSVRAYEQYF. This chain connects TRBV9 to TRBJ2-7; TRBD2 might be the D (5 bases). Trimming cost V 2 bases and J 2 bases, with 5 bases left between them. Germline CDR1 is SGDLS and CDR2 is YYNGEE. The CDR3 sequence is 12 residues long.

This clone has more than one count but fewer than ten. The genes are TRBV29-1 and TRBJ2-7; no clear D gene. The CDR3 has 11 amino acids. The ends were cut back, 4 bases at V and 9 bases at J, with 13 bases in the middle. The germline V gene encodes CDR1 SQVTM and CDR2 ANQGSEA. The CDR3 DNA follows: TGCAGCGTTGTGTCACAGAAGGTGCAGTACTTC. Translation: CSVVSQKVQYF.

The V call is TRBV6-5, the J call TRBJ2-5; D is unresolved. Germline loops: CDR1 MNHEY, CDR2 SVGAGI. CDR3 length: 14 residues. V lost 6 bases to trimming and J lost 5 bases, with 16 bases between them. CDR3 DNA: TGTGCCAGCAGCCAAAGCTATACTGAGGAGACCCAGTACTTC. Amino acid sequence: CASSQSYTEETQYF.

In this sample, this clone turned up a few times. The chain couples TRBV4-3 to TRBJ1-2; weak D call: TRBD1 (5 bases). Trimming pared 1 base from V and 4 bases from J, leaving 13 bases between. The CDR3 runs to 15 residues. CDR1 is LGHNA and CDR2 is YSLEER in the germline V gene. The CDR3 nucleotides are TGCGCCAGCAGCCAAGGGGCCGGGGGTCTCTATGGCTACACCTTC. It codes for CASSQGAGGLYGYTF.

The rearrangement links TRBV7-9 to TRBJ2-3, with 11 positions matching TRBD2. The CDR3 length is 16 residues. The trim removed 5 bases at V and 4 bases at J, leaving 8 bases unmatched. Looked up from germline, CDR1 is SEHNR and CDR2 is FQNEAQ (reference sequence). CDR3 protein: CASSTNSGRAADTQYF. In DNA, the CDR3 is TGTGCCAGCAGCACAAATAGCGGGAGGGCCGCAGATACGCAGTATTTT. Based on the CDR3 plus reference TRBV7-9 and TRBJ2-3, the full variable domain is DTGVSQNPRHKITKRGQNVTFRCDPISEHNRLYWYRQTLGQGPEFLTYFQNEAQLEKSRLLSDRFSAERPKGSFSTLEIQRTEQGDSAMYLCASSTNSGRAADTQYFGPGTRLTVL.

This CDR3 is CASSLAGREGLFGTQYF. The CDR3 coding sequence is TGCGCCAGCAGCTTGGCCGGGCGGGAGGGCCTTTTTGGGACCCAGTACTTC. The genes are TRBV5-1 and TRBJ2-5; TRBD2 matches at 9 bases. Germline assignment: CDR1 SGHRS and CDR2 YFSETQ. The CDR3 consists of 17 residues. V shed 0 bases and J 7 bases; nucleotides not matched to a gene: 13.

The chain carries TRBV7-2 and TRBJ2-2, with TRBD2 matching 7 bases. After removal of 5 bases from V and 2 bases from J, the junction contained 8 bases not matched to a gene. Germline V lookup: CDR1 SGHTA, CDR2 FQGNSA. The CDR3 is 16 residues long. CDR3 amino acids: CASSASRTSNTGELFF. The CDR3 DNA is TGTGCCAGCAGCGCTTCCAGGACTAGTAACACCGGGGAGCTGTTTTTT. The complete variable domain, with remaining parts taken from reference TRBV7-2 and TRBJ2-2, reads GAGVSQSPSNKVTEKGKDVELRCDPISGHTALYWYRQSLGQGLEFLIYFQGNSAPDKSGLPSDRFSAERTGGSVSTLTIQRTQQEDSAVYLCASSASRTSNTGELFFGEGSRLTVL.

This CDR3 reads CASSRGTNYGYTF. The CDR3 DNA sequence: TGTGCCAGCAGCCGAGGAACAAACTATGGCTACACCTTC. The rearrangement links TRBV5-4 to TRBJ1-2; D not resolved. The CDR3 is 13 amino acids. With 4 bases removed from V and 2 bases from J, the gap between germline ends came to 9 bases. Germline CDR1 reads SGHNT; CDR2 reads YYREEE (reference sequence).

J is TRBJ2-2 and V is TRBV7-8; 8 positions agree with TRBD1. J lost 5 bases, V lost 7 bases, and 12 bases had no gene match. CDR1 is SGHVS, CDR2 FQNEAQ, per germline. This CDR3 contains 16 residues. CDR3 sequence (DNA): TGTGCCAGCACCACTGACAGGGGAGGAAAGACCGGGGAGCTGTTTTTT. It yields the protein CASTTDRGGKTGELFF. Together with reference TRBV7-8 and TRBJ2-2, the CDR3 gives the full variable domain: GAGVSQSPRYKVAKRGQDVALRCDPISGHVSLFWYQQALGQGPEFLTYFQNEAQLDKSGLPSDRFFAERPEGSVSTLKIQRTQQEDSAVYLCASTTDRGGKTGELFFGEGSRLTVL.

The chain has TRBV27 and TRBJ1-2; D is ambiguous. This CDR3 spans 18 amino acids. Per the germline V gene, CDR1 is MNHEY and CDR2 is SMNVEV (reference sequence). With 4 bases removed from V and 8 bases from J, the gap between germline ends came to 29 bases. The CDR3 DNA follows: TGTGCCAGCAGTTCCACTATGGGCCCTGTTGGAGGACTTGGGGGCTACACCTTC. This sequence encodes CASSSTMGPVGGLGGYTF.

V gene TRBV12-5 combines with J gene TRBJ1-2; 9 bases match TRBD1. The CDR3 covers 15 residues. CDR1 is LGHNT and CDR2 is FRNRAP in the germline V gene. V shed 3 bases, J shed 7 bases, and the junction held 9 bases outside the gene matches. CDR3 sequence: CASGFWTGDLAGYTF. The CDR3, as DNA: TGTGCTAGTGGTTTTTGGACAGGGGATTTGGCTGGCTACACCTTC.